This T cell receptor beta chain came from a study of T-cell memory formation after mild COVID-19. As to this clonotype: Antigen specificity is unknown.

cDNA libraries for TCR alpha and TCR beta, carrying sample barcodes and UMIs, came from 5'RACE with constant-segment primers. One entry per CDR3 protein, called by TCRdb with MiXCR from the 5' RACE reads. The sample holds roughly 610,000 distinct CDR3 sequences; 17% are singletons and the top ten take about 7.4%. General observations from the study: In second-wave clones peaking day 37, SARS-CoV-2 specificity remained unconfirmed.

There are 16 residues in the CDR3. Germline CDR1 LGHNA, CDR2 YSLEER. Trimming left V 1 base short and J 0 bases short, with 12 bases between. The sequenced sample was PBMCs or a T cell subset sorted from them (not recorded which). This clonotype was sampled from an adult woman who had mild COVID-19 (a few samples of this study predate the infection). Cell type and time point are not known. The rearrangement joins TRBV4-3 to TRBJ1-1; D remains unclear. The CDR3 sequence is CASSQVVAGMNTEAFF. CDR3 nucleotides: TGCGCCAGCAGCCAAGTGGTCGCAGGCATGAACACTGAAGCTTTCTTT.